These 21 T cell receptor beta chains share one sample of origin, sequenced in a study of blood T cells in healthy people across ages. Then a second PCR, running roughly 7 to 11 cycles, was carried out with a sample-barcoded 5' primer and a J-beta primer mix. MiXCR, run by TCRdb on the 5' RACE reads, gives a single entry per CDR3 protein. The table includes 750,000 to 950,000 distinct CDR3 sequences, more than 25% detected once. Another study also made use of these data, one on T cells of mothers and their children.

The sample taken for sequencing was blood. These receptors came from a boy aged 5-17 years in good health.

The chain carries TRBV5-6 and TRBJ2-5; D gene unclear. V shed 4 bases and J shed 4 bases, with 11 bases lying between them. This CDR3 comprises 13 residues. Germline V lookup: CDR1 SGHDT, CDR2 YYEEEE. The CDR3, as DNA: TGTGCCAGCAGCCAGGTTCGGTTAGAGACCCAGTACTTC. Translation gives CASSQVRLETQYF.

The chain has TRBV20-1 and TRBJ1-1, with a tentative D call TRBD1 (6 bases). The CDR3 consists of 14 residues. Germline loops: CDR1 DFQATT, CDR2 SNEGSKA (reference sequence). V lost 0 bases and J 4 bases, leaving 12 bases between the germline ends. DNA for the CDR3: TGCAGTGCTAGAGATCAACAGGGCGTCACTGAAGCTTTCTTT. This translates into CSARDQQGVTEAFF.

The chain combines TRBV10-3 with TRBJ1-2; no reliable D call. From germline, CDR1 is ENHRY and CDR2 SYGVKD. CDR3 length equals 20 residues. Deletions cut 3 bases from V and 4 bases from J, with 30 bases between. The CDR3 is CAISDLSLASSPRGSYGYTF. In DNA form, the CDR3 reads TGTGCCATCAGTGACCTATCGTTGGCCAGTTCACCCCGAGGGTCCTATGGCTACACCTTC.

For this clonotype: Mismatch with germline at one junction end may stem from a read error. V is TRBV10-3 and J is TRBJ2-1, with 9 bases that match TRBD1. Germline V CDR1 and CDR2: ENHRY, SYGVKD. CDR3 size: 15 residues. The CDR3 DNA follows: TGTGCCATCAGCGAGTTAGGCCGGGACAGGGATGAGCAGTTCTTC. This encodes CAISELGRDRDEQFF.

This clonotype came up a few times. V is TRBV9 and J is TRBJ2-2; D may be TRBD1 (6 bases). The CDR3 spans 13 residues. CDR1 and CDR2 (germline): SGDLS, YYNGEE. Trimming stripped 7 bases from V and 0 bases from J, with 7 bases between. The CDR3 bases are TGTGCCAGCGGGGGCGCGAACACCGGGGAGCTGTTTTTT. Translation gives CASGGANTGELFF.

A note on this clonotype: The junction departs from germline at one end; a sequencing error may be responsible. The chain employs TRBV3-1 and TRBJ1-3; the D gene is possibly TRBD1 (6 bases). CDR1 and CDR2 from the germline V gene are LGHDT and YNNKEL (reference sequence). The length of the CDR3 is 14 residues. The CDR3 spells CASSHLGAGNTVYF. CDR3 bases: TGTGCCAGCAGCCATCTGGGGGCTGGAAACACCGTATATTTT.

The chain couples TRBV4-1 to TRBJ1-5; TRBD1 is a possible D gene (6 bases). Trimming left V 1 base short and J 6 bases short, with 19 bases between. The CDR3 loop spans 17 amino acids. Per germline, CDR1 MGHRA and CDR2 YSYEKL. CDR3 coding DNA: TGCGCCAGCAGCCAAGTCGGCTGGAGAGGGGGGGCTCAGCCCCAGCATTTT. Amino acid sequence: CASSQVGWRGGAQPQHF.

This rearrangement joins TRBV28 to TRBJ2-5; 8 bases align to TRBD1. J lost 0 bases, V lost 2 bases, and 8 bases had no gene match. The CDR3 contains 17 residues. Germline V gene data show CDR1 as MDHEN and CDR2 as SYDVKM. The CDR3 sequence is CASSLKRDRRYQETQYF. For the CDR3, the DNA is TGTGCCAGCAGTTTAAAAAGGGACAGGAGGTACCAAGAGACCCAGTACTTC.

The CDR3 protein is CASRRQTGNTIYF. CDR3 DNA: TGTGCCAGCAGAAGGCAAACTGGAAACACCATATATTTT. The chain recombines TRBV2 with TRBJ1-3; the D is unclear. CDR1 and CDR2 (germline): SNHLY, FYNNEI. This CDR3 is built from 13 residues. V lost 6 bases, J lost 2 bases, and 8 bases lay in between.

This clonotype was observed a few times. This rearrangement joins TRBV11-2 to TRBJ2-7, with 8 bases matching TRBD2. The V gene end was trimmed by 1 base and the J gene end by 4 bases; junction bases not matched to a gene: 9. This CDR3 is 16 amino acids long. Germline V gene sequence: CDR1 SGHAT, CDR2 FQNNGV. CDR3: CASSLGSRGGRYEQYF. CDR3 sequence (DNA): TGTGCCAGCAGCTTAGGATCACGGGGGGGCCGGTACGAGCAGTACTTC. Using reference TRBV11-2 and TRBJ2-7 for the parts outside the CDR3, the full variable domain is EAGVAQSPRYKIIEKRQSVAFWCNPISGHATLYWYQQILGQGPKLLIQFQNNGVVDDSQLPKDRFSAERLKGVDSTLKIQPAKLEDSAVYLCASSLGSRGGRYEQYFGPGTRLTVT.

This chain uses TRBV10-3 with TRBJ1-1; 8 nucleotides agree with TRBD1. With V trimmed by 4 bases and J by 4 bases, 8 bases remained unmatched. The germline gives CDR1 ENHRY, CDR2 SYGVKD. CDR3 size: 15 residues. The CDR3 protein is CAISARTGFSTEAFF. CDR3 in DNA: TGTGCCATCAGTGCCAGGACAGGGTTCAGCACTGAAGCTTTCTTT.

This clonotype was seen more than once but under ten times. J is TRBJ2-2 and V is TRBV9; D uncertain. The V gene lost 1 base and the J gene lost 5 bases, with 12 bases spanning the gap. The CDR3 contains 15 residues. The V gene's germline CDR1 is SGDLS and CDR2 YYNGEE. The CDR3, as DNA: TGTGCCAGCAGCGTAACGAAGGAACCTACCGGGGAGCTGTTTTTT. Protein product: CASSVTKEPTGELFF.

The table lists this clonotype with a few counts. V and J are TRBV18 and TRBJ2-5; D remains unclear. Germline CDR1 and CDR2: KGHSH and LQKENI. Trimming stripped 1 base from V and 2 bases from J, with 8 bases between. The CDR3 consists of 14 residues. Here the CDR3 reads CASSPQQKQETQYF. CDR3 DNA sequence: TGTGCCAGCTCACCACAACAGAAGCAAGAGACCCAGTACTTC. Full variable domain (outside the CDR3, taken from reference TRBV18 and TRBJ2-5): NAGVMQNPRHLVRRRGQEARLRCSPMKGHSHVYWYRQLPEEGLKFMVYLQKENIIDESGMPKERFSAEFPKEGPSILRIQQVVRGDSAAYFCASSPQQKQETQYFGPGTRLLVL.

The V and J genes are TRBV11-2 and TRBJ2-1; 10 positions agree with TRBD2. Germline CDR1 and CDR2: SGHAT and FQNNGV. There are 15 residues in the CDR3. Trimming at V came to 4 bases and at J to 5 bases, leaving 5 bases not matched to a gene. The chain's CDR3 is CASSSLAGGNNEQFF. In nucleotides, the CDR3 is TGTGCCAGCAGCTCGTTAGCGGGGGGCAACAATGAGCAGTTCTTC.

In DNA, the CDR3 is TGTGCCAGCAGCTCCATGGGCTCCTATAATTCACCCCTCCACTTT. It specifies CASSSMGSYNSPLHF. The chain combines TRBV12-3 or TRBV12-4 with TRBJ1-6; the D is unclear. The CDR3 has 15 residues. The ends were cut back, 6 bases at V and 0 bases at J, with 9 bases in the middle.

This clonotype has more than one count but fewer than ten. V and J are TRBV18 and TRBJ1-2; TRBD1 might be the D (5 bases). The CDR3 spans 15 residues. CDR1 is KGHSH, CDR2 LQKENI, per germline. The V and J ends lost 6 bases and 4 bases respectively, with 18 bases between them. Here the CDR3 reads CASSARDGSFYGYTF. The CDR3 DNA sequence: TGTGCCAGCTCTGCCCGGGACGGATCCTTCTATGGCTACACCTTC.

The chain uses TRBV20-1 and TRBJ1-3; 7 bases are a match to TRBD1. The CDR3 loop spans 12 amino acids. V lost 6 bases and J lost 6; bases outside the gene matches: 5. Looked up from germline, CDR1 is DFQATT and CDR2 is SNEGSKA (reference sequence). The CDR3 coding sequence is TGCAGTGCCCGGACAGGCGAAAACACCATATATTTT. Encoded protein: CSARTGENTIYF.

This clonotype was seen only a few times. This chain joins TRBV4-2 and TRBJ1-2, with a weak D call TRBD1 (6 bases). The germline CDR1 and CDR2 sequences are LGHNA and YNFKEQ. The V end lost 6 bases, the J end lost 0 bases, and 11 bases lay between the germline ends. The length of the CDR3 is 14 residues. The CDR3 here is CASRIQGSNYGYTF. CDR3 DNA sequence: TGTGCCAGCAGGATACAGGGTTCTAACTATGGCTACACCTTC.

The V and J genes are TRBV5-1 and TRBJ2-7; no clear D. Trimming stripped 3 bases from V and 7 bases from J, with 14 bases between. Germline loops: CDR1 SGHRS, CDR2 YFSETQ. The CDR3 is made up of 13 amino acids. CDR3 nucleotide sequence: TGCGCCAGCAGCTCGGAACCCCCTGGGGAGCAGTACTTC. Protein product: CASSSEPPGEQYF.

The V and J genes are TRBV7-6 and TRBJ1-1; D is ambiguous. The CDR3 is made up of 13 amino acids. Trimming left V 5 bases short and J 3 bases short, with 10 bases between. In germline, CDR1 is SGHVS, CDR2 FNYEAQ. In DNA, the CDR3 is TGTGCCAGCAGCCAACAAGAATACACTGAAGCTTTCTTT. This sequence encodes CASSQQEYTEAFF.

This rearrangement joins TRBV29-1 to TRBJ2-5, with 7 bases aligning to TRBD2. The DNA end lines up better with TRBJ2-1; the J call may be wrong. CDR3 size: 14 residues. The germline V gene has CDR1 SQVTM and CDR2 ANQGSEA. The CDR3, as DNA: TGCAGCGTTGCGTTATTAAGCGGGGACAATGAGCAGTTCTTC. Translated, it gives CSVALLSGDNEQFF.